The 4 T cell receptor beta chains presented below share a single source sample, sequenced in a study of radiotherapy plus CTLA-4 blockade in lung cancer. This table comes from immunoSEQ multiplex PCR, and its TCRdb copy is limited to in-frame clones, with some not included. The profile shows some 110,000 clones, more than 75% of them singletons. Here the sequenced sample was peripheral blood, taken from a patient treated with radiotherapy plus ipilimumab. These receptors were collected from a human donor with non-small cell lung cancer that progressed on radiotherapy plus ipilimumab. Some clones in this sample may be carry-over from other donors' samples.

This chain joins TRBV5-1 and TRBJ1-2; 8 bases are shared with TRBD1. Germline assignment: CDR1 SGHRS and CDR2 YFSETQ. This CDR3 is built from 14 residues. With 4 bases clipped from V and 2 bases from J, the junction kept 4 bases outside the gene matches. The DNA of the CDR3 is TGCGCCAGCAGCACTGACAGGGGAAACTATGGCTACACCTTC. Protein product: CASSTDRGNYGYTF.

The chain joins TRBV10-3 to TRBJ2-7, with 9 bases matching TRBD1. The CDR3 has 14 residues. V gave up 3 bases and J gave up 4 bases; unmatched junction bases: 4. The germline V gene encodes CDR1 ENHRY and CDR2 SYGVKD. CDR3 nucleotide sequence: TGTGCCATCAGTGAACGGGACAGGGTATACGAGCAGTACTTC. Amino acid sequence: CAISERDRVYEQYF.

This clone appeared a few times. The V gene is TRBV21-1, the J gene TRBJ1-2; TRBD1 is the table's D call, not checked against the DNA. TRBV21-1 is flagged as a pseudogene. The CDR3 covers 15 residues. The CDR3 DNA follows: TGTGCCAGCAGCAAGGGGTGGGACAGGGATGTAGGCTACACCTTC. It codes for CASSKGWDRDVGYTF.

This chain uses TRBV6-5 with TRBJ2-7, with 7 bases fitting TRBD1. There are 14 residues in the CDR3. Germline CDR1 MNHEY, CDR2 SVGAGI. V gave up 6 bases and J gave up 3 bases; unmatched junction bases: 8. CDR3 amino acids: CASRRQGPDYEQYF. CDR3 nucleotides: TGTGCCAGCAGAAGACAGGGCCCAGACTACGAGCAGTACTTC.